The rows below give T cell receptor beta chains drawn from one sample of a study of T cell clones after liver transplantation. The repertoire was sequenced with immunoSEQ multiplex PCR; TCRdb's copy has only in-frame clones and lacks some. The table records 7,000 to 9,500 clones, 70% to 80% of them present only once. This material consisted of CD8+ T cells from blood, taken at the 22-month timepoint. The receptors originated from a human patient who received a liver transplant. Part of the T cells may come from the graft donor. Both conserved end residues are part of each CDR3. Each record gives: clone size, D gene, V gene, J gene, CDR3 protein, CDR3 DNA. A D gene is named only where the DNA matches it firmly. The size entry is marked missing in some rows and otherwise reads once, few, many or a size class.

.	.	TRBV13	TRBJ2-1	CASSLVLDNEQFF	TGTGCCAGCAGCTTAGTTCTGGACAATGAGCAGTTCTTC
.	TRBD1	TRBV7-9	TRBJ2-7	CASSPDRDRGLEQYF	TGTGCCAGCAGCCCCGACCGGGACAGGGGGCTTGAGCAGTACTTC
.	.	TRBV11-2	TRBJ2-7	CASSLGSSYEQYF	TGTGCCAGCAGCTTAGGGAGCTCCTACGAGCAGTACTTC
.	.	TRBV4-2	TRBJ1-1	CASSQEGGGEAFF	TGTGCCAGCAGCCAAGAAGGCGGCGGTGAAGCTTTCTTT
few	TRBD2	TRBV5-1	TRBJ2-1	CASSFPGLAGAANEQFF	TGCGCCAGCAGCTTTCCAGGACTAGCGGGGGCCGCCAATGAGCAGTTCTTC
.	.	TRBV4-1	TRBJ1-5	CASSQDRQGGNQPQHF	TGCGCCAGCAGCCAAGATCGCCAGGGAGGCAATCAGCCCCAGCATTTT
.	TRBD2	TRBV27	TRBJ2-1	CASSPLNPGGATLPYNEQFF	TGTGCCAGCAGTCCCCTCAACCCGGGGGGAGCCACACTGCCCTACAATGAGCAGTTCTTC
.	.	TRBV9	TRBJ1-4	CASSVGRGRTGKLFF	TGTGCCAGCAGCGTAGGGCGAGGGAGGACGGGTAAACTGTTTTTT
.	.	TRBV6-6	TRBJ1-4	CASSPRGGGEEKLFF	TGTGCCAGCAGCCCCCGGGGTGGAGGGGAAGAAAAACTGTTTTTT
.	.	TRBV6-5	TRBJ1-2	CASSYSDYGYTF	TGTGCCAGCAGTTATAGTGACTATGGCTACACCTTC
few	TRBD1	TRBV9	TRBJ2-3	CARSDGGRTGGPSTDTQYF	TGCGCCCGCAGCGACGGGGGGAGGACAGGGGGACCTAGCACAGATACGCAGTATTTT
.	.	TRBV28	TRBJ1-5	CASSFRTVYSNQPQHF	TGTGCCAGCAGTTTCAGGACAGTTTATAGCAATCAGCCCCAGCATTTT
.	.	TRBV6-1	TRBJ1-5	CASSEGVGGSYSNQPQHF	TGTGCCAGCAGTGAGGGAGTCGGGGGATCTTATAGCAATCAGCCCCAGCATTTT
.	.	TRBV9	TRBJ2-1	CASSTIEGTYNEQFF	TGTGCCAGCAGCACAATTGAGGGAACCTACAATGAGCAGTTCTTC
.	.	TRBV5-6	TRBJ2-1	CASSLVAVYNEQFF	TGTGCCAGCAGCTTGGTGGCAGTCTACAATGAGCAGTTCTTC
few	.	TRBV2	TRBJ2-1	CARGGQTYNEQFF	TGTGCCAGGGGGGGACAGACCTACAATGAGCAGTTCTTC
.	TRBD1	TRBV19	TRBJ1-1	CASSTLRQGVTEAFF	TGTGCCAGTAGTACCCTCCGACAGGGAGTCACTGAAGCTTTCTTT
.	TRBD1	TRBV27	TRBJ2-7	CASSLRTGGRYEQYF	TGTGCCAGCAGTCTGAGGACAGGGGGCCGGTACGAGCAGTACTTC
.	.	TRBV27	TRBJ1-5	CASGTPRTLSNQPQHF	TGTGCCAGCGGGACCCCGAGGACCCTTAGCAATCAGCCCCAGCATTTT
.	.	TRBV9	TRBJ1-1	CASSVYAGNTEAFF	TGTGCCAGCAGCGTATACGCCGGGAACACTGAAGCTTTCTTT